These 20 T cell receptor beta chains originate from one sample sequenced in a study of cytotoxic CD8 clonotypes in ibrutinib-treated CLL. Libraries were prepared by immunoSEQ multiplex PCR; TCRdb keeps only in-frame clonotypes and omits some of them. The sample has around 310,000 clones, around four fifths seen once; the top ten hold 6.5% to 8.5%. The sample was PBMCs, taken before ibrutinib treatment. All receptors derive from a human donor with chronic lymphocytic leukemia.

The chain is built from TRBV30 and TRBJ2-1; D not certain. The CDR3 sequence is 13 residues long. Germline V gene data show CDR1 as GTSNPN and CDR2 as SVGIG (reference sequence). V was pared by 2 bases and J by 2 bases, with 7 bases between. CDR3 amino acids: CAWSNGAYNEQFF. The DNA of the CDR3 is TGTGCCTGGAGTAATGGGGCCTACAATGAGCAGTTCTTC.

This sequence joins TRBV28 and TRBJ1-1; D might be TRBD1 (6 bases). Trimming stripped 6 bases from V and 5 bases from J, with 22 bases between. The CDR3 has 16 residues. The germline V gene has CDR1 MDHEN and CDR2 SYDVKM. CDR3 coding DNA: TGTGCCAGCAGATTACCGTGGGGGGCCGGGATGACTGAAGCTTTCTTT. This codes for CASRLPWGAGMTEAFF.

The V call is TRBV28, the J call TRBJ2-7; D unclear. Trimming removed 6 bases at V and 9 bases at J, with 15 bases between. The CDR3 is 12 amino acids. Germline V gives CDR1 MDHEN, CDR2 SYDVKM. The chain's CDR3 is CASSPIPVGQYF. The CDR3 DNA sequence: TGTGCCAGCAGCCCAATTCCGGTCGGGCAGTACTTC.

V and J are TRBV4-3 and TRBJ1-2; 7 bases line up with TRBD1. Germline loops: CDR1 LGHNA, CDR2 YSLEER. The CDR3 totals 16 residues. The V and J ends lost 1 base and 5 bases, in that order; junction bases with no gene match: 10. The CDR3 region is CASSQAPPGQSYGYTF. The CDR3 nucleotides read TGCGCCAGCAGCCAAGCACCACCGGGACAGAGTTATGGCTACACCTTC.

The chain links TRBV7-3 to TRBJ2-7; tentative D call: TRBD1 (5 bases). With 5 bases removed from V and 4 bases from J, the gap between germline ends came to 15 bases. The CDR3 contains 14 residues. Germline CDR1 SGHTA, CDR2 FQGTGA. CDR3 nucleotide sequence: TGTGCCAGCAGCCCAGGGCAGGGCGTGTACGAGCAGTACTTC. It encodes CASSPGQGVYEQYF.

The chain links TRBV14 to TRBJ2-2; D possibly matches TRBD1 or TRBD2 (5 bases each). This CDR3 has 15 residues. The V end lost 2 bases, the J end lost 4 bases, and 11 bases lay between the germline ends. CDR1 is SGHDN and CDR2 is FVKESK in the germline V gene. This CDR3 reads CASSQNGAGTGELFF. The CDR3 bases are TGTGCCAGCAGCCAAAACGGGGCTGGCACCGGGGAGCTGTTTTTT.

The rearrangement links TRBV7-9 to TRBJ1-3; D remains unclear. CDR1 and CDR2 from the germline V gene are SEHNR and FQNEAQ (reference sequence). This CDR3 is 17 amino acids long. V lost 0 bases to trimming and J lost 0 bases, with 12 bases between them. The CDR3 protein is CASSLAYLGSSGNTIYF. The CDR3 DNA sequence: TGTGCCAGCAGCTTAGCTTACCTTGGAAGCTCTGGAAACACCATATATTTT.

The rearrangement joins TRBV9 to TRBJ1-1; 8 bases align to TRBD1. The CDR3 extends over 14 amino acids. Trimming took 3 bases from V and 6 from J; bases not matched to a gene: 7. Germline values: CDR1 SGDLS, CDR2 YYNGEE. The CDR3 protein is CASSGTGSIAEAFF. Written as DNA, the CDR3 is TGTGCCAGCAGCGGGACAGGGAGTATCGCTGAAGCTTTCTTT.

This chain joins TRBV19 and TRBJ1-3; TRBD1 is a possible D gene (5 bases). Germline CDR1 LNHDA, CDR2 SQIVND (reference sequence). The V end was cut by 7 bases, the J end by 0 bases, with 16 bases between. The CDR3 totals 16 residues. CDR3 sequence (DNA): TGTGCCAGTAAAGTAACAGGATCAAGCTCTGGAAACACCATATATTTT. It codes for CASKVTGSSSGNTIYF.

The rearrangement joins TRBV5-1 to TRBJ2-2, with D perhaps TRBD1 (6 bases). The CDR3 is made up of 15 amino acids. The V gene's germline CDR1 is SGHRS and CDR2 YFSETQ. V lost 3 bases, J lost 2 bases, and 11 bases lay in between. Here the CDR3 DNA reads TGCGCCAGCAGCTGGGCCGGGACAAACACCGGGGAGCTGTTTTTT. This gives the protein CASSWAGTNTGELFF.

CDR3 nucleotide sequence: TGTGCCAGCAATCCCCATGGCGCGGGAGTCACCGAGCAGTACTTC. This encodes CASNPHGAGVTEQYF. The rearrangement links TRBV25-1 to TRBJ2-7, with 7 bases lining up with TRBD2. The germline V gene encodes CDR1 MGHDK and CDR2 SYGVNS. Losses at the gene ends were 7 bases for V and 6 bases for J; bases not matched to a gene: 15. The CDR3 has 15 residues.

The J gene is TRBJ2-1, the V gene TRBV9; TRBD1 agrees at 9 bases. The CDR3 extends over 15 amino acids. The trim removed 3 bases at V and 6 bases at J, leaving 7 bases unmatched. Looked up from germline, CDR1 is SGDLS and CDR2 is YYNGEE. CDR3 in amino acids: CASSEAGTGFNEQFF. In DNA form, the CDR3 reads TGTGCCAGCAGCGAGGCAGGGACAGGGTTCAATGAGCAGTTCTTC.

This clone occurred a few times. The genes are TRBV5-6 and TRBJ1-4, with unresolved D. Germline V gene data show CDR1 as SGHDT and CDR2 as YYEEEE. V lost 1 base and J lost 8, with 12 bases in between. The CDR3 is made up of 14 amino acids. The CDR3 DNA reads TGTGCCAGCAGCTTGTTGTCGGCGGGGGAAAAACTGTTTTTT. Its protein is CASSLLSAGEKLFF.

This chain connects TRBV7-9 to TRBJ1-2; no clear D. V was cut by 5 bases and J by 2 bases, with 15 bases left in between. This CDR3 contains 15 residues. The V gene's germline CDR1 is SEHNR and CDR2 FQNEAQ (reference sequence). CDR3 nucleotides: TGTGCCAGCAGCCCATCAGCGGGAGTGAACTATGGCTACACCTTC. Translating it yields CASSPSAGVNYGYTF.

The chain joins TRBV7-5 to TRBJ2-3; TRBD1 is taken as the D call from the table, unchecked against the DNA. TRBV7-5 is noted as a pseudogene. The CDR3 extends over 13 amino acids. Here the CDR3 reads CVRSLTDTDTQYF. The CDR3 nucleotides are TGTGTCAGAAGCTTAACAGATACAGATACGCAGTATTTT.

On this clone: The junction departs from germline at one end; a sequencing error may be responsible. The V call is TRBV6-5, the J call TRBJ2-6; tentatively, D is TRBD2 (5 bases). This CDR3 is 13 amino acids long. CDR1 is MNHEY, CDR2 SVGAGI, per germline. The CDR3 bases are TGTGCCAGCGGAGGCTCTGAGGCCAACGTCCTGACTTTC. Its protein product is CASGGSEANVLTF.

The count of this clone is one. The chain combines TRBV19 with TRBJ1-2; D remains unclear. The CDR3 has 15 amino acids. Trimming removed 1 base from V and 4 bases from J, with 13 bases in between. CDR1 is LNHDA and CDR2 is SQIVND in the germline V gene (reference sequence). CDR3 nucleotides: TGTGCCAGTAGTATAGCTCAGGCGGTTTTCTATGGCTACACCTTC. Protein sequence: CASSIAQAVFYGYTF.

The chain combines TRBV5-4 with TRBJ1-2; the D gene is possibly TRBD1 (5 bases). This CDR3 region has 14 residues. Germline lookup yields CDR1 SGHNT and CDR2 YYREEE (reference sequence). The V gene lost 4 bases and the J gene lost 6 bases, with 16 bases spanning the gap. The CDR3: CASSRAGEGHGYTF. The DNA of the CDR3 is TGTGCCAGCAGCCGGGCGGGGGAGGGTCATGGCTACACCTTC.

This rearrangement joins TRBV18 to TRBJ2-2, with TRBD1 identical over 9 bases. Losses at the gene ends were 2 bases for V and 0 bases for J; bases not matched to a gene: 7. Germline lookup yields CDR1 KGHSH and CDR2 LQKENI. The CDR3 runs to 18 residues. The CDR3 DNA is TGTGCCAGCTCACCAGGACAGGGGCGGTATTCGAACACCGGGGAGCTGTTTTTT. This codes for CASSPGQGRYSNTGELFF.

This clone was found a few times. The rearrangement uses TRBV5-1 and TRBJ2-1, with TRBD2 identical over 7 bases. Germline assignment: CDR1 SGHRS and CDR2 YFSETQ. The CDR3 has 15 amino acids. The trim removed 5 bases at V and 4 bases at J, leaving 9 bases unmatched. Here the CDR3 reads CASREASGLYNEQFF. In DNA, the CDR3 is TGCGCCAGCAGGGAGGCTAGCGGACTTTACAATGAGCAGTTCTTC.